The 14 T cell receptor beta chains given below trace back to one sample, sequenced in a study of T cells in localized non-small cell lung cancer. Assay used: immunoSEQ multiplex PCR; TCRdb lists only in-frame clones, some missing. The sample contains 13,000 or so clones, roughly 84% of which appear only once. Sample: peripheral blood, taken before any cancer treatment. The receptors come from a male donor at least 60 years old with stage I squamous cell lung carcinoma.

This clone has just a few counts. The chain combines TRBV30 with TRBJ2-2; 7 nucleotides line up with TRBD2. In germline, CDR1 is GTSNPN, CDR2 SVGIG (reference sequence). J lost 8 bases, V lost 4 bases, and 10 bases had no gene match. The CDR3 is 14 residues long. CDR3: CAWTSGADKGELFF. As DNA, the CDR3 is TGTGCCTGGACTAGCGGAGCCGACAAGGGGGAGCTGTTTTTT.

This chain uses TRBV19 with TRBJ1-1; TRBD1 might be the D (6 bases). V was pared by 5 bases and J by 1 base, with 14 bases between. CDR3 length equals 15 residues. In germline, CDR1 is LNHDA, CDR2 SQIVND (reference sequence). This CDR3 is CASSAHRETNTEAFF. As DNA, the CDR3 is TGTGCCAGTAGTGCGCACAGGGAGACGAACACTGAAGCTTTCTTT.

The rearrangement links TRBV5-1 to TRBJ2-2; the D gene is possibly TRBD1 (6 bases). Trimming pared 5 bases from V and 2 bases from J, leaving 10 bases between. Germline V gene sequence: CDR1 SGHRS, CDR2 YFSETQ. The CDR3 is 14 amino acids. CDR3 nucleotides: TGCGCCAGCAGACAGGGATCCAACACCGGGGAGCTGTTTTTT. Protein sequence: CASRQGSNTGELFF.

This chain joins TRBV4-1 and TRBJ2-7; D tentatively fits TRBD1 or TRBD2 (5 bases each). There are 15 residues in the CDR3. Germline V CDR1 and CDR2: MGHRA, YSYEKL. V gave up 6 bases and J gave up 3 bases, with 18 bases separating them. The CDR3 is CASSRNYGAGYEQYF. In nucleotides, the CDR3 is TGCGCCAGCAGTCGAAATTACGGGGCGGGCTACGAGCAGTACTTC.

The chain couples TRBV28 to TRBJ1-2; TRBD1 aligns across 10 bases. The V segment lost 3 bases and the J segment 4 bases; nucleotides outside the gene matches: 8. CDR1 MDHEN and CDR2 SYDVKM come from the germline V gene. The length of the CDR3 is 16 residues. The CDR3 sequence: CASSLGTGAWIYGYTF. DNA of the CDR3: TGTGCCAGCAGTTTGGGGACAGGGGCTTGGATCTATGGCTACACCTTC.

This clone was picked up one time. This chain connects TRBV2 to TRBJ1-2; maybe TRBD1 (5 bases). CDR1 and CDR2 from the germline V gene are SNHLY and FYNNEI. The CDR3 is made up of 14 amino acids. The V end was cut by 6 bases, the J end by 0 bases, with 11 bases between. CDR3 DNA sequence: TGTGCCAGCAGGGACACGTGGGCTAACTATGGCTACACCTTC. It translates to CASRDTWANYGYTF.

This clone occurred a few times. This sequence joins TRBV30 and TRBJ2-7; tentatively, D is TRBD1 or TRBD2 (5 bases each). Germline V CDR1 and CDR2: GTSNPN, SVGIG (reference sequence). V was trimmed by 1 base and J by 2 bases, leaving 18 bases between them. This CDR3 region has 16 residues. The CDR3 DNA reads as TGTGCCTGGAGTGATCTCCGGGACCGCTCTACCTACGAGCAGTACTTC. It encodes CAWSDLRDRSTYEQYF. Complete variable domain (other parts from reference TRBV30 and TRBJ2-7): SQTIHQWPATLVQPVGSPLSLECTVEGTSNPNLYWYRQAAGRGLQLLFYSVGIGQISSEVPQNLSASRPQDRQFILSSKKLLLSDSGFYLCAWSDLRDRSTYEQYFGPGTRLTVT.

The CDR3 DNA sequence: TGTGCCAGCAGGGCAGGGGATCTCGACACCGGGGAGCTGTTTTTT. Its translation is CASRAGDLDTGELFF. The gene calls are TRBV2 and TRBJ2-2; a weak D match, TRBD1 (6 bases). Germline CDR1 is SNHLY and CDR2 is FYNNEI. This CDR3 spans 15 amino acids. V dropped 6 bases and J dropped 3 bases, with 14 bases sitting between them.

The chain is built from TRBV10-3 and TRBJ1-4; TRBD1 matches 7 bases. Germline V CDR1 and CDR2: ENHRY, SYGVKD. The CDR3 covers 14 residues. J gave up 2 bases and V 10 bases, and 7 bases lay outside the gene matches. The CDR3 bases are TGTGCCACCAAGGGGGCGGGGACTAATGAAAAACTGTTTTTT. Its protein is CATKGAGTNEKLFF.

The V gene is TRBV6-4, the J gene TRBJ2-1; TRBD1 aligns across 10 bases. Germline V gene lookup returns CDR1 MRHNA and CDR2 SNTAGT. V shed 4 bases, J shed 6 bases, and the junction held 3 bases outside the gene matches. The CDR3 runs 14 residues. CDR3: CASSARTGGNEQFF. CDR3 nucleotide sequence: TGTGCCAGCAGTGCCCGGACAGGGGGCAATGAGCAGTTCTTC.

CDR3 sequence reads: CASSPSAGAADTQYF. The DNA for the CDR3 is TGTGCCAGCAGTCCCTCGGCGGGAGCCGCAGATACGCAGTATTTT. The V gene is TRBV6-4, the J gene TRBJ2-3; TRBD2 aligns across 7 bases. V gave up 5 bases and J gave up 4 bases; unmatched junction bases: 9. The CDR3 length is 15 residues. The germline gives CDR1 MRHNA, CDR2 SNTAGT.

The chain has TRBV5-1 and TRBJ1-1; 8 positions match TRBD1. V shed 5 bases and J 0 bases; nucleotides not matched to a gene: 6. The CDR3 is 15 residues long. Germline V gene sequence: CDR1 SGHRS, CDR2 YFSETQ. The CDR3 DNA reads as TGCGCCAGCAGGGGGACAGGCCTTATGAACACTGAAGCTTTCTTT. Its protein is CASRGTGLMNTEAFF.

The chain uses TRBV6-5 and TRBJ2-1; 8 nucleotides align to TRBD2. This CDR3 spans 15 amino acids. V gave up 2 bases and J gave up 8 bases; unmatched junction bases: 8. Germline V lookup: CDR1 MNHEY, CDR2 SVGAGI. The CDR3 loop reads CASSYRAGGRYEQFF. Here the CDR3 DNA reads TGTGCCAGCAGTTACCGGGCGGGAGGAAGATATGAGCAGTTCTTC.

The CDR3, as DNA: TGTGCCAGCAGCCAAGGGGTTACCGGGGCCAAAAACATTCAGTACTTC. Amino acid sequence: CASSQGVTGAKNIQYF. V gene TRBV11-3 combines with J gene TRBJ2-4; D is perhaps TRBD1 (5 bases). V was trimmed by 5 bases and J by 1 base, leaving 15 bases between them. The CDR3 has 16 amino acids. Germline CDR1 and CDR2: SGHNT and YENEEA.